What follows are 9 T cell receptor beta chains derived from one specimen sequenced in a study of CD8+CD57+ T cells in acquired aplastic anemia (dated by TCRdb to the late 2010s). Expansion of CD8+CD57+ cells had been shown by flow cytometry in the patients chosen for sequencing. Sequenced on an Illumina HiSeq 2000. TCR beta VDJ combination and CDR3 sequence profiling used genomic DNA as the template. In-frame beta chains were kept once TCRdb had trimmed the public reads at Q25 with fastp and called clones with MiXCR. Rows with one shared CDR3 protein collapse into an entry with the most common genes and DNA. For this sample the table gives roughly 200,000 distinct CDR3 sequences, of which roughly 60% were detected only once. Clones ranked in the top ten supply roughly 53% of the sample. Sample: sorted CD4+, CD8+, or CD8+CD57+ T cells (not recorded which) from PBMCs. All receptors derive from a human donor with aplastic anemia.

The V gene is TRBV15, the J gene TRBJ1-2, with 11 bases lining up with TRBD1. V lost 3 bases, J lost 4 bases, and 7 bases stayed unmatched. The CDR3 extends over 16 amino acids. Germline-derived CDR1 and CDR2 are LNHNV and YYDKDF (reference sequence). The DNA of the CDR3 is TGTGCCACCAGCAGCCAATCCGGACAGGGGGCCTATGGCTACACCTTC. Translation: CATSSQSGQGAYGYTF.

This clonotype was recorded at least ten times. The chain couples TRBV20-1 to TRBJ1-6; D might be TRBD1 (5 bases). The CDR3 length is 15 residues. Trimming took 2 bases from V and 12 from J, leaving 20 bases between them. The germline gives CDR1 DFQATT, CDR2 SNEGSKA (reference sequence). The CDR3 reads CSARPLGRDVQPLHF. CDR3 DNA: TGCAGTGCTAGACCTCTGGGGCGGGACGTGCAACCCCTCCACTTT.

The gene calls are TRBV7-9 and TRBJ2-1; 11 bases are a match to TRBD2. V shed 5 bases and J 6 bases; nucleotides not matched to a gene: 6. CDR1 SEHNR and CDR2 FQNEAQ come from the germline V gene (reference sequence). This CDR3 has 15 amino acids. CDR3 sequence reads: CASSAIAGGTNEQFF. DNA of the CDR3: TGTGCCAGCAGCGCGATAGCGGGGGGGACCAATGAGCAGTTCTTC. The full variable domain, rest sourced from reference TRBV7-9 and TRBJ2-1, is DTGVSQNPRHKITKRGQNVTFRCDPISEHNRLYWYRQTLGQGPEFLTYFQNEAQLEKSRLLSDRFSAERPKGSFSTLEIQRTEQGDSAMYLCASSAIAGGTNEQFFGPGTRLTVL.

The rearrangement uses TRBV7-9 and TRBJ2-7; perhaps TRBD1 as D (5 bases). Germline-derived CDR1 and CDR2 are SEHNR and FQNEAQ (reference sequence). The CDR3 is 14 amino acids. V gave up 2 bases and J gave up 3 bases, with 11 bases separating them. The CDR3 here is CASSLQGYVYEQYF. Here the CDR3 DNA reads TGTGCCAGCAGCTTACAGGGTTACGTCTACGAGCAGTACTTC.

Of note for this clonotype: A read error may produce the germline difference seen at one junction end. J is TRBJ2-5 and V is TRBV7-2; D not certain. This CDR3 is built from 13 residues. The germline V gene encodes CDR1 SGHTA and CDR2 FQGNSA. CDR3 region: CASGLDIVETQYF. The CDR3 DNA follows: TGTGCCAGCGGCTTAGACATAGTAGAGACCCAGTACTTC.

This clonotype has just a few counts. The chain carries TRBV10-3 and TRBJ2-7; no definite D call. From germline, CDR1 is ENHRY and CDR2 SYGVKD. This CDR3 is 13 amino acids long. Trimming shortened V by 6 bases and J by 4 bases, and 13 bases separated the two germline ends. As DNA, the CDR3 is TGTGCCATCAGAGCTCACATGGGGTACGAGCAGTACTTC. Amino acids: CAIRAHMGYEQYF.

This clonotype was observed once. The chain couples TRBV20-1 to TRBJ2-7; D is ambiguous. Germline V gene lookup returns CDR1 DFQATT and CDR2 SNEGSKA (reference sequence). This CDR3 region has 12 residues. Trimming shortened V by 3 bases and J by 2 bases, and 8 bases separated the two germline ends. The CDR3 coding sequence is TGCAGTGCTAGGAGGCAGACCTACGAGCAGTACTTC. Its protein product is CSARRQTYEQYF.

This clonotype was recorded a few times. The rearrangement joins TRBV24-1 to TRBJ1-2, with a possible D match to TRBD1 (6 bases). Trimming cost V 2 bases and J 8 bases, with 11 bases left between them. CDR1 and CDR2 from the germline V gene are KGHDR and SFDVKD. There are 13 residues in the CDR3. CDR3 region: CATSDSTGRGYTF. As DNA, the CDR3 is TGTGCCACCAGTGATTCGACAGGTCGCGGCTACACCTTC.

Written as DNA, the CDR3 is TGTGCCAGCAGGGGGACAGGGGCGACGAACACCATATATTTT. Translated, it gives CASRGTGATNTIYF. The chain joins TRBV2 to TRBJ1-3, with TRBD1 matching 10 bases. The CDR3 has 14 amino acids. V dropped 6 bases and J dropped 7; count of bases not matched to a gene: 6. The germline V gene encodes CDR1 SNHLY and CDR2 FYNNEI.